This T cell receptor beta chain came from a study of blood T cell repertoires in COVID-19. Overall study: There were acute and convalescent COVID-19 samples, and they came from the United States, Italy and Spain. PBMCs, B-cell-depleted T cells, or T cells were the source of the cDNA or gDNA that made up the material.

Sequencing used immunoSEQ multiplex PCR; TCRdb keeps in-frame clones, though not all of them. The sample shows about 170,000 clones, more than 75% of them seen only once. V lost 3 bases and J 3 bases, leaving 14 bases between the germline ends. Germline-derived CDR1 and CDR2 are SQVTM and ANQGSEA. This CDR3 comprises 14 residues. Seattle's cohort entered during active infection and was followed longitudinally. The chain has TRBV29-1 and TRBJ1-1; D ambiguous. This TCR came from a woman aged 80 or over with COVID-19, enrolled during active disease. Sequenced input: peripheral blood. The CDR3 here is CSVDPGGLYTEAFF. The DNA of the CDR3 is TGCAGCGTTGACCCGGGCGGGTTGTACACTGAAGCTTTCTTT.